Presented here are 23 T cell receptor beta chains from one specimen sequenced in a study of pediatric ulcerative colitis. Data came from immunoSEQ multiplex PCR; TCRdb stores just in-frame clones and leaves some out. The table records about 35,000 clones, roughly 81% of them present only once. One to two pinch biopsies were taken from the rectum during colonoscopy. Material: gut tissue. These receptors came from a boy aged 5 to 17 with mild ulcerative colitis.

This chain connects TRBV5-1 to TRBJ1-2; no reliable D call. V shed 0 bases and J shed 2 bases, with 11 bases lying between them. The germline V gene encodes CDR1 SGHRS and CDR2 YFSETQ. This CDR3 has 15 amino acids. The CDR3 DNA sequence: TGCGCCAGCAGCTTGGATGTCGGGGTAAACTATGGCTACACCTTC. Translation gives CASSLDVGVNYGYTF.

This clone was counted once. V usage is TRBV7-2 and J usage is TRBJ2-1, with 8 bases aligning to TRBD1. The CDR3 has 15 amino acids. Germline CDR1 reads SGHTA; CDR2 reads FQGNSA. The V and J ends lost 4 bases and 8 bases, in that order; junction bases with no gene match: 10. The CDR3 here is CASSSPGQASDEQFF. DNA of the CDR3: TGTGCCAGCAGCTCTCCGGGACAGGCGTCTGATGAGCAGTTCTTC.

V is TRBV5-1 and J is TRBJ2-7, with D hard to call. V was trimmed by 4 bases and J by 7 bases, leaving 18 bases between them. Germline V gene data show CDR1 as SGHRS and CDR2 as YFSETQ. The CDR3 is 14 residues long. DNA of the CDR3: TGCGCCAGCAGCGGTGTCTCGACGTCTGAGGAGCAGTACTTC. It is translated as CASSGVSTSEEQYF.

V is TRBV6-5 and J is TRBJ1-1, with D perhaps TRBD1 (6 bases). Trimming took 2 bases from V and 7 from J, leaving 11 bases between them. Germline loops: CDR1 MNHEY, CDR2 SVGAGI. This CDR3 is built from 13 residues. CDR3 region: CASSYRGPGEAFF. The CDR3 region has the DNA TGTGCCAGCAGTTACCGGGGGCCGGGTGAAGCTTTCTTT.

The genes are TRBV29-1 and TRBJ1-1, with 8 bases lining up with TRBD1. Trimming removed 2 bases from V and 4 bases from J; junction bases left unmatched: 6. Looked up from germline, CDR1 is SQVTM and CDR2 is ANQGSEA. The CDR3 runs 14 residues. In nucleotides, the CDR3 is TGCAGCGTTGAAAAAGGTGGACAGGGCACTGAAGCTTTCTTT. As protein: CSVEKGGQGTEAFF.

This clone appeared a few times. The chain uses TRBV18 and TRBJ2-1; D assignment may be TRBD1 or TRBD2 (6 bases each). The CDR3 length is 15 residues. CDR1 KGHSH and CDR2 LQKENI come from the germline V gene. V lost 3 bases to trimming and J lost 2 bases, with 11 bases between them. The CDR3, as DNA: TGTGCCAGCTCACCGCCAGGGGAGGCCTACAATGAGCAGTTCTTC. Protein sequence: CASSPPGEAYNEQFF.

This clone was recorded only once. The chain carries TRBV12-5 and TRBJ1-1; TRBD1 is a possible D gene (6 bases). This CDR3 has 16 amino acids. Per germline, CDR1 LGHNT and CDR2 FRNRAP. Trimming removed 5 bases at V and 7 bases at J, with 23 bases between. CDR3 region: CASGARDLTGRFEAFF. Written as DNA, the CDR3 is TGTGCTAGTGGTGCTCGGGACTTAACAGGGCGCTTTGAAGCTTTCTTT.

This clone has a handful of counts. J is TRBJ2-5 and V is TRBV7-9; TRBD2 might be the D (6 bases). Germline CDR1 SEHNR, CDR2 FQNEAQ (reference sequence). CDR3 length equals 14 residues. Trimming took off 3 bases at V and 3 bases at J, with 11 bases between the two ends. The CDR3 DNA reads TGTGCCAGCAGCTTTGCGGGACGGGAAGAGACCCAGTACTTC. Amino acid sequence: CASSFAGREETQYF.

This clone has more than one count but fewer than ten. The J gene is TRBJ1-2, the V gene TRBV7-9, with D unresolved. The CDR3 runs to 12 residues. The ends were cut back, 5 bases at V and 2 bases at J, with 6 bases in the middle. Germline CDR1 SEHNR, CDR2 FQNEAQ (reference sequence). CDR3 in DNA: TGTGCCAGCAGCGCCCAGAACTATGGCTACACCTTC. Translation gives CASSAQNYGYTF.

V and J are TRBV2 and TRBJ1-4; weak D call: TRBD1 (6 bases). Germline V lookup: CDR1 SNHLY, CDR2 FYNNEI. V lost 7 bases, J lost 7 bases, and 16 bases lay in between. CDR3 length equals 14 residues. The CDR3 DNA is TGTGCCAGCAATGGAATAGGACAGTCTGAAAAACTGTTTTTT. Protein: CASNGIGQSEKLFF. The whole variable domain, remainder taken from reference TRBV2 and TRBJ1-4, is EPEVTQTPSHQVTQMGQEVILRCVPISNHLYFYWYRQILGQKVEFLVSFYNNEISEKSEIFDDQFSVERPDGSNFTLKIRSTKLEDSAMYFCASNGIGQSEKLFFGSGTQLSVL.

The chain combines TRBV2 with TRBJ2-4; D remains unclear. Germline V lookup: CDR1 SNHLY, CDR2 FYNNEI. The V and J ends lost 3 bases and 0 bases respectively, with 6 bases between them. This CDR3 has 14 residues. CDR3: CASSDDRAKNIQYF. The CDR3 DNA reads as TGTGCCAGCAGTGACGATAGAGCCAAAAACATTCAGTACTTC.

V is TRBV2 and J is TRBJ1-1; D uncertain. CDR1 is SNHLY and CDR2 is FYNNEI in the germline V gene. The length of the CDR3 is 14 residues. The V end was cut by 5 bases, the J end by 7 bases, with 17 bases between. The DNA for the CDR3 is TGTGCCAGCAGTCGGGAGAGGGTTCAAAATGAAGCTTTCTTT. Amino acid sequence: CASSRERVQNEAFF.

This clone occurred a few times. This chain joins TRBV19 and TRBJ1-4; a possible D gene is TRBD1 (5 bases). CDR3 length: 15 amino acids. The germline CDR1 and CDR2 sequences are LNHDA and SQIVND (reference sequence). The V end lost 6 bases, the J end lost 3 bases, and 14 bases lay between the germline ends. This CDR3 is CASSQPGRPNEKLFF. The CDR3 coding sequence is TGTGCCAGTAGCCAACCGGGACGACCTAATGAAAAACTGTTTTTT.

The chain joins TRBV6-5 to TRBJ2-3; perhaps TRBD2 as D (6 bases). This CDR3 is 16 amino acids long. The V gene lost 2 bases and the J gene lost 0 bases, with 12 bases spanning the gap. CDR1 is MNHEY, CDR2 SVGAGI, per germline. CDR3 sequence (DNA): TGTGCCAGCAGTTACGGTCCTAGCGCAAGCACAGATACGCAGTATTTT. It codes for CASSYGPSASTDTQYF.

This clone has just a few counts. This sequence joins TRBV11-2 and TRBJ2-3; 9 nucleotides agree with TRBD1. From germline, CDR1 is SGHAT and CDR2 FQNNGV. J was trimmed by 4 bases and V by 5 bases; bases with no gene match: 7. The CDR3 loop spans 15 amino acids. The CDR3 loop is CASSRQGDGADTQYF. CDR3 in DNA: TGTGCCAGCAGCAGACAGGGGGATGGGGCAGATACGCAGTATTTT.

This clone came up once. The V gene is TRBV7-9, the J gene TRBJ1-3; no firm D call. The germline V gene has CDR1 SEHNR and CDR2 FQNEAQ (reference sequence). The V and J ends lost 1 base and 3 bases respectively, with 10 bases between them. This CDR3 contains 15 residues. This CDR3 reads CASSLGSRDGNTIYF. CDR3 bases: TGTGCCAGCAGCTTAGGGTCGAGGGATGGAAACACCATATATTTT.

This chain uses TRBV5-1 with TRBJ2-7; TRBD1 is a possible D gene (6 bases). CDR1 SGHRS and CDR2 YFSETQ come from the germline V gene. CDR3 length equals 13 residues. V was shortened by 2 bases and J by 1 base, with 7 bases between the two germline ends. DNA for the CDR3: TGCGCCAGCAGCTTACAGGGATCCTACGAGCAGTACTTC. It encodes CASSLQGSYEQYF.

Regarding this clone: Other DNA sequences in this specimen translate into the identical CDR3. This chain links TRBV7-9 with TRBJ2-1; a possible D gene is TRBD1 (6 bases). CDR3 length equals 14 residues. Germline CDR1 and CDR2: SEHNR and FQNEAQ (reference sequence). The V end was cut by 0 bases, the J end by 6 bases, with 9 bases between. CDR3 bases: TGTGCCAGCAGCTTAGCGGGCAGGGGCAATGAGCAGTTCTTC. The encoded protein is CASSLAGRGNEQFF.

The chain employs TRBV6-6 and TRBJ1-1; the match to TRBD1 covers 9 bases. CDR3 length: 14 amino acids. J lost 1 base, V lost 7 bases, and 4 bases had no gene match. CDR1 and CDR2 (germline): MNHNY, SVGAGI (reference sequence). CDR3 nucleotides: TGTGCCAGCACCGAGGGACAGGGGAACACTGAAGCTTTCTTT. Amino acid sequence: CASTEGQGNTEAFF.

J is TRBJ2-1 and V is TRBV5-6; 8 nucleotides match TRBD2. Germline loops: CDR1 SGHDT, CDR2 YYEEEE. The CDR3 extends over 15 amino acids. J gave up 2 bases and V 3 bases, and 4 bases lay outside the gene matches. The CDR3 DNA reads TGTGCCAGCAGCTGGAAAGCGGGGGCCTACAATGAGCAGTTCTTC. It yields the protein CASSWKAGAYNEQFF.

The chain links TRBV5-6 to TRBJ1-2; no clear D. Looked up from germline, CDR1 is SGHDT and CDR2 is YYEEEE. The CDR3 is made up of 15 amino acids. V lost 1 base and J 8 bases, leaving 18 bases between the germline ends. CDR3 in amino acids: CASSLSTFGVGGYTF. The CDR3 coding sequence is TGTGCCAGCAGCTTGTCGACTTTTGGGGTGGGAGGCTACACCTTC.

V and J are TRBV19 and TRBJ1-1; 11 nucleotides align to TRBD1. This CDR3 region has 17 residues. The germline gives CDR1 LNHDA, CDR2 SQIVND (reference sequence). Trimming at V came to 5 bases and at J to 0 bases, leaving 8 bases not matched to a gene. CDR3 region: CASSARTGGSLNTEAFF. The CDR3 DNA sequence: TGTGCCAGTAGTGCTAGGACAGGGGGCTCTTTGAACACTGAAGCTTTCTTT.

The chain employs TRBV5-8 and TRBJ2-2, with D unclear. Trimming shortened V by 4 bases and J by 0 bases, and 16 bases separated the two germline ends. CDR1 and CDR2 (germline): SGHTS, YDEGEE. The CDR3 is made up of 17 amino acids. This CDR3 is CASSPRRGLSNTGELFF. In DNA, the CDR3 is TGTGCCAGCAGCCCGCGTCGAGGCCTCTCGAACACCGGGGAGCTGTTTTTT.